This T cell receptor beta chain came from a study of shared clonotypes between healthy human individuals. Germline CDR1 reads LNHDA; CDR2 reads SQIVND (reference sequence). The V gene end was trimmed by 7 bases and the J gene end by 0 bases; junction bases not matched to a gene: 14. The CDR3 loop spans 19 amino acids. The assay was immunoSEQ multiplex PCR, and TCRdb's table has in-frame clones only and misses some. The sample includes approximately 2.4 million clones, approximately 96% of them seen just once. Sample: naive CD4+ T cells sorted from blood. Subset indicated: CD45RA+ positively selected. The V gene is TRBV19, the J gene TRBJ2-7; 14 bases line up with TRBD2. The TCR comes from a man aged 18 to 29 in good health. In nucleotides, the CDR3 is TGTGCCAGTACTAAAAACGCCGGGACTAGCGGGGGATACTCCTACGAGCAGTACTTC. This codes for CASTKNAGTSGGYSYEQYF.